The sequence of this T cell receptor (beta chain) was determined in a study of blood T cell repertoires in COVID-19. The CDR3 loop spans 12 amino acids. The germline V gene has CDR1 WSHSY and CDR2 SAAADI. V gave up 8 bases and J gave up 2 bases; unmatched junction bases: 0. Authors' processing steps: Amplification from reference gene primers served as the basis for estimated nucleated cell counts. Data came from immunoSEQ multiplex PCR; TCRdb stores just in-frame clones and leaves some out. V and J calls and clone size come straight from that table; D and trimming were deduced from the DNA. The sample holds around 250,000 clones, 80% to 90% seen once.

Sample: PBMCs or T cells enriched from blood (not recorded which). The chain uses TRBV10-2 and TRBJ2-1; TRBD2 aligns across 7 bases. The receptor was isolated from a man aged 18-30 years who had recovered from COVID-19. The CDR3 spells CASGRAYNEQFF. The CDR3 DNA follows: TGCGCCAGCGGGAGGGCCTACAATGAGCAGTTCTTC.